Below, one TCR beta chain is given with its context. Other nucleotide sequences in the sample specify the same CDR3. The germline V gene has CDR1 KGHSH and CDR2 LQKENI. Trimming pared 3 bases from V and 7 bases from J, leaving 15 bases between. This CDR3 region has 14 residues. These data originate in a study of siplizumab effects on memory and regulatory T cells. The protocol was immunoSEQ multiplex PCR, while the TCRdb copy is restricted to in-frame clones and leaves out a portion. The table records about 100,000 clones, approximately 91% of them present only once. This sequence joins TRBV18 and TRBJ1-1, with D maybe TRBD1 (6 bases). Source material: CD4+ T cells sorted from blood. The source is a human donor in good health. Some clones in this sample may be carry-over from other donors' samples. The CDR3 loop is CASSPFEGGGEAFF. The CDR3 nucleotides are TGTGCCAGCTCACCTTTCGAGGGGGGTGGTGAAGCTTTCTTT.